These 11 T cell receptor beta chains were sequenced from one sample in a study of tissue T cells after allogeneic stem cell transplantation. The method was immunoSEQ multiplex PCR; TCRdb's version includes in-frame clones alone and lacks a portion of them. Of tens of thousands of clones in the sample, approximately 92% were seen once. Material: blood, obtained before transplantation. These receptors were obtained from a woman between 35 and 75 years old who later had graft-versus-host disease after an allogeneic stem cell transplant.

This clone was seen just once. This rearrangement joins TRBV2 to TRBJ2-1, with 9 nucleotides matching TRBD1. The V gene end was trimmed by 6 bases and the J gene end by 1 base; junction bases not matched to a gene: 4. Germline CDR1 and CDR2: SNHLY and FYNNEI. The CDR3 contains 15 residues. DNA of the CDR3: TGTGCCAGCAGGAGACAGGGGGGATCCTACAATGAGCAGTTCTTC. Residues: CASRRQGGSYNEQFF.

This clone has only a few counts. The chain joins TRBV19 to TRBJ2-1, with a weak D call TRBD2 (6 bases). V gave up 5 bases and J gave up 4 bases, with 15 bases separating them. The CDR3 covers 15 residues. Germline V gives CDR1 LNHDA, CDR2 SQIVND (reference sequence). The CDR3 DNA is TGTGCCAGTAGTCTGCAACCGGGACTGTACAATGAGCAGTTCTTC. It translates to CASSLQPGLYNEQFF.

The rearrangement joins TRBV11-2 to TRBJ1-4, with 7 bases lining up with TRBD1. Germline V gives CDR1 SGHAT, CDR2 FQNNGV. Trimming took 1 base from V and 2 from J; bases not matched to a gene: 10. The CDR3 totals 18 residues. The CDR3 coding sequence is TGTGCCAGCAGCTTAGGACAGGGCCTGTGGGTGACTAATGAAAAACTGTTTTTT. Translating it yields CASSLGQGLWVTNEKLFF. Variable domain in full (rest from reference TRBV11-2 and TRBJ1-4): EAGVAQSPRYKIIEKRQSVAFWCNPISGHATLYWYQQILGQGPKLLIQFQNNGVVDDSQLPKDRFSAERLKGVDSTLKIQPAKLEDSAVYLCASSLGQGLWVTNEKLFFGSGTQLSVL.

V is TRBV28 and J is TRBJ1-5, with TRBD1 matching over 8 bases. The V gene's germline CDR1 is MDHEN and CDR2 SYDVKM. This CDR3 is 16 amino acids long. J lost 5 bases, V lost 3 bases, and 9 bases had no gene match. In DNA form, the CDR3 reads TGTGCCAGCAGTTTTGAGGGGGACAGGAGAGATCAGCCCCAGCATTTT. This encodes CASSFEGDRRDQPQHF.

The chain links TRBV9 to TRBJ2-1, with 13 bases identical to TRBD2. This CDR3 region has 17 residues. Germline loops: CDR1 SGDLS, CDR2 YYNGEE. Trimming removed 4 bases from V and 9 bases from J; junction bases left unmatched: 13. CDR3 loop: CASSPTSRRLAGGEQFF. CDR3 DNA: TGTGCCAGCAGCCCGACCTCGAGAAGACTAGCGGGGGGTGAGCAGTTCTTC.

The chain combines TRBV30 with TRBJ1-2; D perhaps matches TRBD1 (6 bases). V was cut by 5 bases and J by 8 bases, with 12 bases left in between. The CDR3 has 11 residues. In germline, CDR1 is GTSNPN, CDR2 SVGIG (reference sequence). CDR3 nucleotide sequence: TGTGCCTGGGGACAGACCACGGGCTACACCTTC. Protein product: CAWGQTTGYTF.

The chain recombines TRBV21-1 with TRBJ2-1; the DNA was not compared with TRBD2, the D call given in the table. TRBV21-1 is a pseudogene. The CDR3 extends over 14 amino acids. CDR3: CASSNGRIYNEQFF. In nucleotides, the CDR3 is TGTGCCAGCAGCAACGGGAGGATCTACAATGAGCAGTTCTTC.

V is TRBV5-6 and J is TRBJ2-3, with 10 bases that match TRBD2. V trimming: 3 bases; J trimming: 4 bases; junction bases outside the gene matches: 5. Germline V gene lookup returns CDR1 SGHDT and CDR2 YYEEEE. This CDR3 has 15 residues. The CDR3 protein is CASSSAGGFADTQYF. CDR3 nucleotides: TGTGCCAGCAGCTCAGCGGGAGGGTTCGCAGATACGCAGTATTTT. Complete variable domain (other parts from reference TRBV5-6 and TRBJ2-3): DAGVTQSPTHLIKTRGQQVTLRCSPKSGHDTVSWYQQALGQGPQFIFQYYEEEERQRGNFPDRFSGHQFPNYSSELNVNALLLGDSALYLCASSSAGGFADTQYFGPGTRLTVL.

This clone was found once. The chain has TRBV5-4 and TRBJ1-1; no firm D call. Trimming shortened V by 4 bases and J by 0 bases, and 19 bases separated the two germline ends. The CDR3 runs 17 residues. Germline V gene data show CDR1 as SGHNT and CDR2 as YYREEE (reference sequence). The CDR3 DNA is TGTGCCAGCAGCCTTACCCGCCTCGCAGCCGTGAACACTGAAGCTTTCTTT. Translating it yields CASSLTRLAAVNTEAFF. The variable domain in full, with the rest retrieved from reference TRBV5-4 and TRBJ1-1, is ETGVTQSPTHLIKTRGQQVTLRCSSQSGHNTVSWYQQALGQGPQFIFQYYREEENGRGNFPPRFSGLQFPNYSSELNVNALELDDSALYLCASSLTRLAAVNTEAFFGQGTRLTVV.

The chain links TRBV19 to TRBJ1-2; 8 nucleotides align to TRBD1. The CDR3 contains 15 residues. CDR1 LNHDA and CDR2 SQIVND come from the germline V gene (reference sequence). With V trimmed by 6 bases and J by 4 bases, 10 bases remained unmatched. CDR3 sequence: CASSQSRGLGYGYTF. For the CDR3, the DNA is TGTGCCAGTAGCCAAAGCAGGGGGCTAGGCTATGGCTACACCTTC.

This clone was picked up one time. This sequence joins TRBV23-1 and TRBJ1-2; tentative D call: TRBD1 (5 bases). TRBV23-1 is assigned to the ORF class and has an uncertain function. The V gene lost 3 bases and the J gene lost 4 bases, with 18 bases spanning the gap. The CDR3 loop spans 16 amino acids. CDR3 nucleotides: TGCGCCAGCAGTCATCCGAGAAGGAACAGGAGCTATGGCTACACCTTC. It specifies CASSHPRRNRSYGYTF.